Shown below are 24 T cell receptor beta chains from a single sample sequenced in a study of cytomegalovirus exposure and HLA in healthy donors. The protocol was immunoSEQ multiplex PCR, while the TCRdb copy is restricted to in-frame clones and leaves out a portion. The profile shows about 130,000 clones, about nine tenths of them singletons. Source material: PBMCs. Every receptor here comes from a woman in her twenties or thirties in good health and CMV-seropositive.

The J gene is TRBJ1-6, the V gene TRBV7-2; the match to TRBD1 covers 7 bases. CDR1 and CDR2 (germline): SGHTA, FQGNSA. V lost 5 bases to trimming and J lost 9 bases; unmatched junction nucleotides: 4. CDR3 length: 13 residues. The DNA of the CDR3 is TGTGCCAGCAGCATAAACAGGGGTTCACCCCTCCACTTT. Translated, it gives CASSINRGSPLHF.

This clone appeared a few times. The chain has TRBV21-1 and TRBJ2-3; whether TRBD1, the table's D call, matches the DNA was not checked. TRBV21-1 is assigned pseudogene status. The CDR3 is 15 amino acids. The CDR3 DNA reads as TGTGCCAGCAGCACGCGGACAGCCCTCACTGATACGCAGTATTTT. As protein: CASSTRTALTDTQYF.

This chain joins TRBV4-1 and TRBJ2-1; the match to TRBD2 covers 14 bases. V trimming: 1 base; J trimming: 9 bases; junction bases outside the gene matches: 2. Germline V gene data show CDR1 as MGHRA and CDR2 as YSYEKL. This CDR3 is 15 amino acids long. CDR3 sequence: CASSQGLAGGIEQFF. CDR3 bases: TGCGCCAGCAGCCAAGGACTAGCGGGAGGGATTGAGCAGTTCTTC.

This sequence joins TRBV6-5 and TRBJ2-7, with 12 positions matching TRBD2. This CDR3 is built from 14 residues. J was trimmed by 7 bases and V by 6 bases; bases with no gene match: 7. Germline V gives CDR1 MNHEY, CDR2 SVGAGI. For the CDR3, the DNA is TGTGCCAGCAGACTAGCGGGAGGTTCGGGAGAGCAGTACTTC. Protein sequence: CASRLAGGSGEQYF.

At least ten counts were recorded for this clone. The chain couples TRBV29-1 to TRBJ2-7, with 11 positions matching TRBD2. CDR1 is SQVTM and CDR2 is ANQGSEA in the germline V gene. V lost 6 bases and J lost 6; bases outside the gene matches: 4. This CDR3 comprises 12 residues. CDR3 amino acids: CSVDTSGSEQYF. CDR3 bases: TGCAGCGTCGATACTAGCGGGAGCGAGCAGTACTTC.

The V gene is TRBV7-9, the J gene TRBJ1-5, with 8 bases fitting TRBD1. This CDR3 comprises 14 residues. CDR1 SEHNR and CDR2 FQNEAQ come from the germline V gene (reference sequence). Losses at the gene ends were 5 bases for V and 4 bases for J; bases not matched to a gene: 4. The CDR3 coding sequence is TGTGCCAGCAGCCCGGGACAGGCAAATCAGCCCCAGCATTTT. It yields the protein CASSPGQANQPQHF.

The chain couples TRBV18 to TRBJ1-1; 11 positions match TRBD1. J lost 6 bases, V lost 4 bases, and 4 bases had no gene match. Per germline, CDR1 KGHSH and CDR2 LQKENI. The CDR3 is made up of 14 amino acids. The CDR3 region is CASSRPGQGAEAFF. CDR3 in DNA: TGTGCCAGCTCACGTCCGGGACAGGGGGCTGAAGCTTTCTTT.

CDR3 amino acids: CATRRPTGELFF. In DNA, the CDR3 is TGTGCCACCAGGCGCCCCACCGGGGAGCTGTTTTTT. The gene calls are TRBV15 and TRBJ2-2; D gene unclear. The CDR3 is made up of 12 amino acids. The V gene lost 6 bases and the J gene lost 4 bases, with 6 bases spanning the gap. CDR1 is LNHNV and CDR2 is YYDKDF in the germline V gene (reference sequence).

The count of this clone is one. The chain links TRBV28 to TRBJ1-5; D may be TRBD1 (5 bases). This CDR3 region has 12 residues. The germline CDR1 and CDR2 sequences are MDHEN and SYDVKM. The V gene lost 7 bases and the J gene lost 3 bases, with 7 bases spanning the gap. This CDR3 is CASTGDNQPQHF. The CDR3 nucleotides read TGTGCCAGCACGGGGGACAATCAGCCCCAGCATTTT.

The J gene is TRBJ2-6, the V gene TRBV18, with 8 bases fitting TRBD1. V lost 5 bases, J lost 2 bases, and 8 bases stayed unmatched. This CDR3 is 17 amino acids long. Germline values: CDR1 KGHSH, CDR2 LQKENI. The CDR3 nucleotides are TGTGCCAGCTCAAGCACAGGGGGAAGAGCTGGGGCCAACGTCCTGACTTTC. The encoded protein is CASSSTGGRAGANVLTF.

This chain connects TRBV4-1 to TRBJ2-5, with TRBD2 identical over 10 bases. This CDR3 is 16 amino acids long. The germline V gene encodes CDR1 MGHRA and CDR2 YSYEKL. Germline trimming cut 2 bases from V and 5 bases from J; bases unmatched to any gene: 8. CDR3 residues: CASSQRVAGGAETQYF. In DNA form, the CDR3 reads TGCGCCAGCAGCCAAAGAGTAGCGGGAGGTGCCGAGACCCAGTACTTC.

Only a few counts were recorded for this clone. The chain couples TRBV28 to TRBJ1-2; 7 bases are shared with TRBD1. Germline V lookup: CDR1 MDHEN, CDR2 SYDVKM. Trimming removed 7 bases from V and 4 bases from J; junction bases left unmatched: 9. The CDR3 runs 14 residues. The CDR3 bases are TGTGCCAGCACCTACAGGGGTATAGGCTATGGCTACACCTTC. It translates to CASTYRGIGYGYTF.

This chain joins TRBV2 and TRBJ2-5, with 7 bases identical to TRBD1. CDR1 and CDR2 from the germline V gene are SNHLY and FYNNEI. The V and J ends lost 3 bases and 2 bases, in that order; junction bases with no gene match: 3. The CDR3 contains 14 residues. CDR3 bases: TGTGCCAGCAGTGATGGACAGGTTCAAGAGACCCAGTACTTC. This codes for CASSDGQVQETQYF.

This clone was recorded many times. CDR3 residues: CASSLGAGVPTEAFF. CDR3 sequence (DNA): TGCGCCAGCAGCTTGGGCGCGGGAGTTCCCACTGAAGCTTTCTTT. V gene TRBV5-1 combines with J gene TRBJ1-1; D is unresolved. Germline V gene data show CDR1 as SGHRS and CDR2 as YFSETQ. The V gene lost 0 bases and the J gene lost 4 bases, with 13 bases spanning the gap. The CDR3 has 15 residues.

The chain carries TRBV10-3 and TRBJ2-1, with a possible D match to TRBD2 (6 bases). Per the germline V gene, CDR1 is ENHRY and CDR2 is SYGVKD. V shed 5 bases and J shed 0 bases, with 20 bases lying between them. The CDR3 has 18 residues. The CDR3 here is CAISRTGLGRGSYNEQFF. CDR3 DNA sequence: TGTGCCATCAGTCGAACGGGACTTGGGAGAGGCTCCTACAATGAGCAGTTCTTC.

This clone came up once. The CDR3 nucleotides are TGTGCCAGTATAGCCGTGTGCTTCCCTCGGCGGCGGGCCTACGAGCAGTACTTC. Translation gives CASIAVCFPRRRAYEQYF. The rearrangement uses TRBV19 and TRBJ2-7, with TRBD2 as a possible D gene (5 bases). The CDR3 contains 18 residues. V gave up 7 bases and J gave up 2 bases, with 27 bases separating them. Germline CDR1 and CDR2: LNHDA and SQIVND (reference sequence).

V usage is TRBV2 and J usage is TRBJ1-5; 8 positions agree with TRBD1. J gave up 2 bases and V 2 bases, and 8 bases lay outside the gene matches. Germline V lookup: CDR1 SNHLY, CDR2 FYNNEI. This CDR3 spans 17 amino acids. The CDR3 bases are TGTGCCAGCAGTGAACCCCAGGGGGCTGGAGGCAATCAGCCCCAGCATTTT. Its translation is CASSEPQGAGGNQPQHF.

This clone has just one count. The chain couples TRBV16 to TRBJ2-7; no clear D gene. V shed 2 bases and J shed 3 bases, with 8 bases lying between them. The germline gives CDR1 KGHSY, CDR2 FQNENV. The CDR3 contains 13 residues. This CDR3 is CASSQSRLYEQYF. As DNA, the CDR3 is TGTGCCAGCAGCCAAAGCCGACTCTACGAGCAGTACTTC.

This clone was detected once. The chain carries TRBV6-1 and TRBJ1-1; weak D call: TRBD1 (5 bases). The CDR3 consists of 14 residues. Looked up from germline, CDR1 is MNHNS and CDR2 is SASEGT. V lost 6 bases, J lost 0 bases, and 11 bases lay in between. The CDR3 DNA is TGTGCCAGCAGCGGGGGAACGGTGAACACTGAAGCTTTCTTT. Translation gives CASSGGTVNTEAFF.

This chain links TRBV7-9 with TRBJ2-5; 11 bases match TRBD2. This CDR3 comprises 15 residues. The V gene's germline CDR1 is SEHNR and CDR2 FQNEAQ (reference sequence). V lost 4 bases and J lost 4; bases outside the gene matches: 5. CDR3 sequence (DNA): TGTGCCAGCAGCTCAACTAGCGGGAGTGGAGAGACCCAGTACTTC. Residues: CASSSTSGSGETQYF.

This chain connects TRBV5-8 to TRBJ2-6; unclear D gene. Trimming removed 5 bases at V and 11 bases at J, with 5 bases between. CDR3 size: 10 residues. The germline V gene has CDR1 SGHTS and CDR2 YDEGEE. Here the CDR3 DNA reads TGTGCCAGCAGTAGTTACGTCCTGACTTTC. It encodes CASSSYVLTF.

CDR3 coding DNA: TGTGCCAGCAGCGTAGGAATGACAGGGCTCTATGGCTACACCTTC. It codes for CASSVGMTGLYGYTF. The genes are TRBV9 and TRBJ1-2, with 7 nucleotides matching TRBD1. Germline V gene sequence: CDR1 SGDLS, CDR2 YYNGEE. With V trimmed by 0 bases and J by 4 bases, 6 bases remained unmatched. This CDR3 region has 15 residues.

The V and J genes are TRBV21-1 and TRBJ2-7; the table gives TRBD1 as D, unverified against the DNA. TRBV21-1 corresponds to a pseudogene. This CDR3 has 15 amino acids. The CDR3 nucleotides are TGTGCCAGCAGCACTCAGTCGGACATTATCTACGAGCAGTACTTC. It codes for CASSTQSDIIYEQYF.

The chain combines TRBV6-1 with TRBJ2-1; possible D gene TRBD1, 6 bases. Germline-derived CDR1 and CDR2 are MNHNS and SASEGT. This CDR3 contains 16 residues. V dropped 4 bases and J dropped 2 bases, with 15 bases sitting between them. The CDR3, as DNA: TGTGCCAGCAGTGGTCAGCCTGGGGGCGCCTACAATGAGCAGTTCTTC. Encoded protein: CASSGQPGGAYNEQFF.